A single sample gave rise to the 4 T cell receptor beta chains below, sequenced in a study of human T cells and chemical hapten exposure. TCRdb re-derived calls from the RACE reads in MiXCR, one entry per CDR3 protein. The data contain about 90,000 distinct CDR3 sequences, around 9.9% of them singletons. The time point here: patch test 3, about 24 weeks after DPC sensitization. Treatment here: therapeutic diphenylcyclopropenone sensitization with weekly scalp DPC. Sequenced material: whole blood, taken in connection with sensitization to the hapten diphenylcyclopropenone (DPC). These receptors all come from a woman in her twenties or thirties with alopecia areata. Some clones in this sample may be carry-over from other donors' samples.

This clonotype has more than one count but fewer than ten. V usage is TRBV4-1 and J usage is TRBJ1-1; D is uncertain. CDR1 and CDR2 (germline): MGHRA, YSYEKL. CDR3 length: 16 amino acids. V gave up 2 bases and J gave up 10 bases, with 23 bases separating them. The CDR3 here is CASSQPVAGPNRGAFF. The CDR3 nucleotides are TGCGCCAGCAGCCAACCCGTGGCAGGACCTAATCGGGGAGCTTTCTTT.

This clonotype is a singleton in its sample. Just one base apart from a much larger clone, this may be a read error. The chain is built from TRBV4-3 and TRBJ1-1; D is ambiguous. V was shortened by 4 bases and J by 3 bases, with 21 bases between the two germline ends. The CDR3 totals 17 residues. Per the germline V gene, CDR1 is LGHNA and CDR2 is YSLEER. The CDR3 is CASSRMPRSKEHTEAFF. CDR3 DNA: TGCGCCAGCAGCCGTATGCCCAGGAGCAAGGAGCACACTGAAGCTTTCTTT.

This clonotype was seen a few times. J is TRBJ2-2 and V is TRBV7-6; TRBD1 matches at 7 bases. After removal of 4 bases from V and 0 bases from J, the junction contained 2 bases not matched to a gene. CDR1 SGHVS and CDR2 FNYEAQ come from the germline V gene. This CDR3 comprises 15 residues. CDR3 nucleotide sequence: TGTGCCAGCAGCTATGGACAGGCGAACACCGGGGAGCTGTTTTTT. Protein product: CASSYGQANTGELFF.

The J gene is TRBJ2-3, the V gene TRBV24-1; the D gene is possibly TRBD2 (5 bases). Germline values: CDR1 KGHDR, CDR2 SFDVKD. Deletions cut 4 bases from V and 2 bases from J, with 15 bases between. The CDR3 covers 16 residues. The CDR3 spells CATSELTTAATDTQYF. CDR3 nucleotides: TGTGCCACCAGTGAACTGACCACAGCGGCCACAGATACGCAGTATTTT.